This T cell receptor (beta chain) is from a study of cytomegalovirus exposure and HLA in healthy donors. The study, taken as a whole, reports: Later analysis revealed greater clonal expansion in HLA-associated TCR beta chains than in equally common others. Several top significant clusters appeared, in a later analysis, to be linked to common viral pathogens. The study carried out a later analysis of TCR beta sequences. It associated under 20,000 of them with specific HLA alleles at a false discovery rate of 0.05.

Per the germline V gene, CDR1 is SGHRS and CDR2 is YFSETQ. The CDR3 has 14 amino acids. V lost 0 bases and J lost 2, with 8 bases in between. A word on this clone: The target antigen is unknown.

The PCR had 60 Vbeta and 13 Jbeta primers. Generated by immunoSEQ multiplex PCR, the TCRdb table keeps only in-frame clones and is missing some. The sample carries over 150,000 clones, roughly four fifths recorded once. Source material: PBMCs. The chain uses TRBV5-1 and TRBJ2-5; no definite D call. The sequence came from a man aged 50 or older in good health and CMV-seropositive. The CDR3 loop reads CASSLGPSQETQYF. For the CDR3, the DNA is TGCGCCAGCAGCTTGGGTCCCTCTCAAGAGACCCAGTACTTC.